The next 16 T cell receptor beta chains were all read from a single sample in a study of CD4 and CD8 cells across lung adenocarcinoma regions. TCRdb itself ran the PCR reads through MiXCR, one entry per CDR3 protein. The sample lists 9,500 to 15,000 distinct CDR3 sequences, about 50% occurring once. Sequencing input: CD8+ T cells from the margin of a lung tumor. The receptor set was obtained from a male donor with lung adenocarcinoma. The CD4 and CD8 labels of this study may be unreliable.

The V call is TRBV6-1, the J call TRBJ2-1, with TRBD1 identical over 9 bases. The J call is uncertain, as TRBJ2-7 better fits the DNA end. The CDR3 is 13 amino acids. Germline loops: CDR1 MNHNS, CDR2 SASEGT. In DNA, the CDR3 is TGTGCCAGCAGTGACCGGGACAGGGTCAAGCAGTACTTC. Protein: CASSDRDRVKQYF.

Comment on this clonotype: Germline and junction disagree at one end, which may indicate a read error. CDR3 in DNA: TGTGCCAGGGGTTCCCAGGCTGTACCCTCAGATGCGCAGTATTTC. It codes for CARGSQAVPSDAQYF. The chain recombines TRBV6-1 with TRBJ2-3, with unresolved D. The CDR3 has 15 amino acids. Germline CDR1 is MNHNS and CDR2 is SASEGT.

This clonotype came up many times. The CDR3 nucleotides read TGTGCCAGCAGTGAAGTCAGGCAAGAGACCCAGTACTTC. Encoded protein: CASSEVRQETQYF. This sequence joins TRBV6-1 and TRBJ2-5; D unclear. V lost 1 base to trimming and J lost 2 bases, with 5 bases between them. Per germline, CDR1 MNHNS and CDR2 SASEGT. The CDR3 is 13 residues long.

This clonotype was seen a few times. This CDR3 reads CASSAERGTDTQYF. CDR3 coding DNA: TGCGCCAGCAGTGCCGAGCGGGGCACAGATACGCAGTATTTT. The rearrangement links TRBV10-2 to TRBJ2-3, with D maybe TRBD2 (6 bases). Trimming shortened V by 4 bases and J by 1 base, and 9 bases separated the two germline ends. Germline V lookup: CDR1 WSHSY, CDR2 SAAADI. CDR3 length: 14 residues.

The sample holds many counts of this clonotype. The V call is TRBV6-5, the J call TRBJ2-1; 12 bases map to TRBD2. The end of the DNA fits TRBJ2-7 better, so the J call may be wrong. Germline lookup yields CDR1 MNHEY and CDR2 SVGAGI. The CDR3 runs to 16 residues. The CDR3 loop reads CASSYSGLAGGGEQYF. CDR3 coding DNA: TGTGCCAGCAGTTACAGTGGTCTAGCGGGAGGGGGGGAGCAGTACTTC.

The CDR3 nucleotides read TGTGCCAGCGGGGCACGAGGGGCGCGAGACACAGATACGCAGTATTTT. Amino acids: CASGARGARDTDTQYF. The gene calls are TRBV27 and TRBJ2-3, with D perhaps TRBD1 or TRBD2 (5 bases each). Germline lookup yields CDR1 MNHEY and CDR2 SMNVEV (reference sequence). This CDR3 has 16 amino acids. V lost 8 bases and J 2 bases, leaving 20 bases between the germline ends.

A remark on this clonotype: Germline is not matched at one junction end, which may reflect a read error. The chain uses TRBV6-1 and TRBJ2-3, with D perhaps TRBD2 (7 bases). The CDR3 totals 16 residues. CDR1 is MNHNS, CDR2 SASEGT, per germline. DNA of the CDR3: TGTGCCAGCAGGGGCTCGGGGGGCCCCCGCGCAGATACCCAGTACTTT. Its translation is CASRGSGGPRADTQYF.

V and J are TRBV25-1 and TRBJ2-3; TRBD2 agrees at 10 bases. The CDR3 runs 16 residues. V dropped 7 bases and J dropped 0; count of bases not matched to a gene: 7. Germline-derived CDR1 and CDR2 are MGHDK and SYGVNS. The CDR3, as DNA: TGTGCCAGCACTCGGACTAGCGGAGCTAGCACAGATACGCAGTATTTT. This gives the protein CASTRTSGASTDTQYF.

The chain employs TRBV20-1 and TRBJ2-1, with 14 bases identical to TRBD2. This CDR3 has 14 amino acids. J was trimmed by 8 bases and V by 6 bases; bases with no gene match: 6. In germline, CDR1 is DFQATT, CDR2 SNEGSKA (reference sequence). The CDR3, as DNA: TGCAGTGCGGCCGGGACTAGCGGGAGTTATGAGCAGTTCTTC. Amino acids: CSAAGTSGSYEQFF.

This clonotype was observed many times. The gene calls are TRBV6-4 and TRBJ1-2; possibly TRBD1 for D (6 bases). The germline V gene encodes CDR1 MRHNA and CDR2 SNTAGT. Trimming removed 6 bases at V and 7 bases at J, with 12 bases between. This CDR3 has 12 residues. CDR3 DNA: TGTGCCAGCAGAGCCCCAGGGGCTGGCTACACCTTC. As protein: CASRAPGAGYTF.

This clonotype occurred many times. The gene calls are TRBV27 and TRBJ2-1; TRBD1 matches at 8 bases. Germline V gives CDR1 MNHEY, CDR2 SMNVEV (reference sequence). The J segment lost 3 bases and the V segment lost 6 bases, leaving 7 bases of the junction unmatched. CDR3 length: 15 residues. The CDR3 is CASSSRGPGYNEQFF. DNA for the CDR3: TGTGCCAGCAGCTCCAGGGGGCCGGGCTACAATGAGCAGTTCTTC.

A note on this clonotype: Since no conserved phenylalanine or tryptophan closes the CDR3, a read error is the likely cause. The chain links TRBV27 to TRBJ2-5; D may correspond to TRBD1 or TRBD2 (7 bases each). Germline lookup yields CDR1 MNHEY and CDR2 SMNVEV (reference sequence). The CDR3 contains 13 residues. The CDR3 loop is CAGRGRGRASQYS. CDR3 nucleotide sequence: TGTGCCGGCAGGGGGAGGGGGCGGGCGTCCCAGTACTCC.

This clonotype was seen repeatedly, ten times or more. The rearrangement joins TRBV12-3 or TRBV12-4 to TRBJ2-3; D is unresolved. Between the trimmed V and J ends, which lost 5 bases and 3 bases, there was a span of 18 bases. The CDR3 has 16 amino acids. The CDR3 protein is CASSPLTPLRTDTQYF. The CDR3 DNA reads as TGTGCCAGCAGTCCCCTGACACCACTTCGTACAGATACGCAGTATTTT.

With respect to this clonotype: Just one base apart from a much larger clone, this may be a read error. The chain couples TRBV6-5 to TRBJ1-1; 7 positions agree with TRBD1. Germline V gene lookup returns CDR1 MNHEY and CDR2 SVGAGI. The CDR3 is made up of 13 amino acids. The CDR3 DNA follows: TGTGCCAGCAGTTACGAGGGGGCCACTGAAGCTCTCTTT. Its protein is CASSYEGATEALF.

The genes are TRBV27 and TRBJ1-4; D is perhaps TRBD1 (5 bases). CDR1 and CDR2 (germline): MNHEY, SMNVEV (reference sequence). CDR3 length equals 15 residues. The V and J ends lost 0 bases and 8 bases respectively, with 13 bases between them. The CDR3 here is CASSLSGLAGEKLFF. In nucleotides, the CDR3 is TGTGCCAGCAGTTTATCGGGGCTAGCAGGAGAAAAACTGTTTTTT.

This clonotype was counted between two and nine times. The chain has TRBV27 and TRBJ2-3; 9 nucleotides align to TRBD1. J lost 1 base, V lost 4 bases, and 3 bases had no gene match. Germline loops: CDR1 MNHEY, CDR2 SMNVEV (reference sequence). This CDR3 has 15 amino acids. The CDR3: CASSWRTGGTDTQYF. The CDR3 DNA reads as TGTGCCAGCAGTTGGAGGACAGGGGGCACAGATACGCAGTATTTT.